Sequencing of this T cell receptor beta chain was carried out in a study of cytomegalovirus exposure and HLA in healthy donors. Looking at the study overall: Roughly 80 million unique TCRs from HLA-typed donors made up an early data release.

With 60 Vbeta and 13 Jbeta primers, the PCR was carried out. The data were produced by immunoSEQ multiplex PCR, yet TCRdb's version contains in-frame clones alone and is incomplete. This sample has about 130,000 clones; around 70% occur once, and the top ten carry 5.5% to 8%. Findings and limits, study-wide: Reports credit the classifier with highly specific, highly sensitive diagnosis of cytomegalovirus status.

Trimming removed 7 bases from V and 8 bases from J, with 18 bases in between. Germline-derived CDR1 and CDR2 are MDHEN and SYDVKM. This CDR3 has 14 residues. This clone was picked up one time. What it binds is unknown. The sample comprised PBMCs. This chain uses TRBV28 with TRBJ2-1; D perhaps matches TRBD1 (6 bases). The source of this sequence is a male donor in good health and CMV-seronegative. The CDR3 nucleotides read TGTGCCAGCAACAGGGTGAGGCTATTCCATGAGCAGTTCTTC. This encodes CASNRVRLFHEQFF.